These 30 T cell receptor beta chains originate from one sample sequenced in a study of a mutant IDH1 vaccine in newly diagnosed glioma. Time point of the sample: week 23, last vaccination. What each vaccine dose contained was 300 ug of mutant IDH1 20-mer peptide, accompanied by topical imiquimod. The antigens these receptors bind are not known. The repertoire was sequenced with immunoSEQ multiplex PCR; TCRdb's copy has only in-frame clones and lacks some. Here the sample spans approximately 82,000 clones, 85% being singletons. The sample was PBMCs, taken from a glioma patient whose treatment included an IDH1 peptide vaccine. The receptors derive from a man aged 25-40 years with glioma. Some clones in this sample may be carry-over from other donors' samples.

The chain joins TRBV23-1 to TRBJ2-1, with D hard to call. TRBV23-1 is identified as an open reading frame with a role that is uncertain. The germline V and J ends were trimmed by 1 base and 3 bases, with 13 bases remaining between them. The CDR3 spans 16 residues. The CDR3 bases are TGCGCCAGCAGTCAATGCGAAGGCAGGTTCTACAATGAGCAGTTCTTC. This translates into CASSQCEGRFYNEQFF.

The V gene is TRBV4-1, the J gene TRBJ2-5; 8 bases are shared with TRBD1. V shed 1 base, J shed 4 bases, and the junction held 11 bases outside the gene matches. Germline lookup yields CDR1 MGHRA and CDR2 YSYEKL. The CDR3 runs to 17 residues. The CDR3 sequence: CASSQVWSGGLGETQYF. The CDR3 nucleotides are TGCGCCAGCAGCCAAGTGTGGTCAGGGGGCCTGGGAGAGACCCAGTACTTC.

This clone was detected once. The chain employs TRBV5-4 and TRBJ1-4; 7 bases agree with TRBD1. Germline V gene lookup returns CDR1 SGHNT and CDR2 YYREEE (reference sequence). This CDR3 has 14 residues. V shed 2 bases and J 7 bases; nucleotides not matched to a gene: 5. CDR3 nucleotide sequence: TGTGCCAGCAGCTTTACAGGGGATCGTGAAAAACTGTTTTTT. This sequence encodes CASSFTGDREKLFF.

Here the CDR3 DNA reads TGCGCCAGCAGCCTCACAGGGAGCACTGAAGCTTTCTTT. It translates to CASSLTGSTEAFF. The chain carries TRBV4-3 and TRBJ1-1; possibly TRBD1 for D (6 bases). The V gene lost 4 bases and the J gene lost 4 bases, with 10 bases spanning the gap. Germline assignment: CDR1 LGHNA and CDR2 YSLEER. The CDR3 is made up of 13 amino acids.

This clone was picked up a small number of times. This chain connects TRBV9 to TRBJ1-2; tentative D call: TRBD1 (6 bases). The CDR3 consists of 13 residues. V lost 3 bases and J lost 5, with 11 bases in between. Germline V CDR1 and CDR2: SGDLS, YYNGEE. Here the CDR3 DNA reads TGTGCCAGCAGCGGTCAGGACAGTTATGGCTACACCTTC. This encodes CASSGQDSYGYTF.

This chain links TRBV4-3 with TRBJ2-7, with 8 bases that match TRBD2. CDR3 length: 13 residues. J lost 3 bases, V lost 2 bases, and 0 bases had no gene match. The germline CDR1 and CDR2 sequences are LGHNA and YSLEER. Here the CDR3 DNA reads TGCGCCAGCAGCCAACGGGAGGGCTACGAGCAGTACTTC. The encoded protein is CASSQREGYEQYF.

This rearrangement joins TRBV2 to TRBJ2-3; no clear D. The CDR3 runs to 14 residues. Germline V CDR1 and CDR2: SNHLY, FYNNEI. V lost 6 bases and J lost 1, with 11 bases in between. The CDR3 coding sequence is TGTGCCAGCAGCCGAGAATCCGGCACAGATACGCAGTATTTT. The encoded protein is CASSRESGTDTQYF.

The rearrangement uses TRBV2 and TRBJ2-7; possibly TRBD1 or TRBD2 for D (6 bases each). The CDR3 consists of 14 residues. CDR1 is SNHLY and CDR2 is FYNNEI in the germline V gene. Deletions cut 4 bases from V and 2 bases from J, with 12 bases between. CDR3 loop: CASSVHGGPYEQYF. Here the CDR3 DNA reads TGTGCCAGCAGTGTCCACGGGGGCCCCTACGAGCAGTACTTC.

V and J are TRBV21-1 and TRBJ2-1; the table names TRBD1, a call not compared with the DNA. TRBV21-1 is deemed a pseudogene. This CDR3 is 14 amino acids long. The chain's CDR3 is CAPLQPPPKTGQFF. The CDR3 DNA sequence: TGTGCCCCCCTTCAACCCCCACCCAAGACAGGGCAGTTCTTC.

The chain is built from TRBV2 and TRBJ2-3; D is possibly TRBD2 (5 bases). The CDR3 is 14 amino acids. CDR1 SNHLY and CDR2 FYNNEI come from the germline V gene. Trimming left V 3 bases short and J 3 bases short, with 10 bases between. CDR3 bases: TGTGCCAGCAGTGATTCTAGCAGGACAGATACGCAGTATTTT. This gives the protein CASSDSSRTDTQYF.

This chain uses TRBV19 with TRBJ2-7, with a tentative D call TRBD1 (6 bases). The V end lost 5 bases, the J end lost 4 bases, and 21 bases lay between the germline ends. The CDR3 sequence is 16 residues long. CDR1 and CDR2 (germline): LNHDA, SQIVND (reference sequence). The CDR3 protein is CASSPPGQKGLYEQYF. Written as DNA, the CDR3 is TGTGCCAGTAGTCCCCCAGGACAGAAGGGGTTGTACGAGCAGTACTTC.

V is TRBV19 and J is TRBJ2-2; no firm D call. The CDR3 runs 13 residues. V gave up 5 bases and J gave up 3 bases, with 7 bases separating them. Germline CDR1 LNHDA, CDR2 SQIVND (reference sequence). The CDR3, as DNA: TGTGCCAGTAGTTCCTCGTACACCGGGGAGCTGTTTTTT. Its translation: CASSSSYTGELFF.

With regard to this clone: The germline gene is not matched at one end of the junction; a read error may be the cause. This chain links TRBV7-6 with TRBJ1-4, with D unresolved. Germline V CDR1 and CDR2: SGHVS, FNYEAQ. The CDR3 spans 10 residues. CDR3 residues: CASFTTITVF. CDR3 bases: TGTGCCAGCTTTACCACCATTACTGTTTTT.

V is TRBV5-1 and J is TRBJ1-2; 8 bases fit TRBD1. The CDR3 is made up of 15 amino acids. The junction had 9 bases not matched to a gene; V was cut back by 0 bases and J by 8 bases. Germline V gene lookup returns CDR1 SGHRS and CDR2 YFSETQ. CDR3 amino acids: CASSLAARGPKGYTF. The CDR3 region has the DNA TGCGCCAGCAGCTTGGCCGCCAGGGGGCCTAAAGGCTACACCTTC.

This sequence joins TRBV10-3 and TRBJ2-1; possible D gene TRBD1, 6 bases. V was pared by 10 bases and J by 8 bases, with 18 bases between. The CDR3 covers 13 residues. The germline CDR1 and CDR2 sequences are ENHRY and SYGVKD. This CDR3 is CATLPQGRDEQFF. In DNA, the CDR3 is TGTGCCACCCTCCCCCAGGGGCGGGATGAGCAGTTCTTC.

This clone is a singleton in its sample. J is TRBJ2-5 and V is TRBV27; 11 bases line up with TRBD2. V trimming: 6 bases; J trimming: 4 bases; junction bases outside the gene matches: 7. The CDR3 is 15 amino acids. Germline-derived CDR1 and CDR2 are MNHEY and SMNVEV (reference sequence). CDR3 sequence (DNA): TGTGCCAGCAGCCTATCAACTAGCGGGAGAGAGACCCAGTACTTC. This sequence encodes CASSLSTSGRETQYF.

This clone occurred once. V usage is TRBV4-1 and J usage is TRBJ2-5, with D possibly called TRBD1 or TRBD2 (5 bases each). From germline, CDR1 is MGHRA and CDR2 YSYEKL. This CDR3 spans 16 amino acids. V lost 4 bases and J lost 2, with 17 bases in between. For the CDR3, the DNA is TGCGCCAGCAGCCCCGTAGGGGAGCGATTTCAAGAGACCCAGTACTTC. It yields the protein CASSPVGERFQETQYF.

This clone has more than one count but fewer than ten. This chain links TRBV27 with TRBJ2-5; D might be TRBD2 (5 bases). The CDR3 spans 14 residues. The germline V gene has CDR1 MNHEY and CDR2 SMNVEV (reference sequence). The V end lost 4 bases, the J end lost 4 bases, and 13 bases lay between the germline ends. CDR3 DNA sequence: TGTGCCAGCAGTTCAACTAGGTTGGGAGAGACCCAGTACTTC. Its protein is CASSSTRLGETQYF.

The chain recombines TRBV16 with TRBJ2-1; tentatively, D is TRBD1 (6 bases). CDR3 size: 15 residues. Germline V gene sequence: CDR1 KGHSY, CDR2 FQNENV. V dropped 5 bases and J dropped 5 bases, with 16 bases sitting between them. In DNA form, the CDR3 reads TGTGCCAGCAGCTTGGGGGCCCGGGCCCACAATGAGCAGTTCTTC. Its protein product is CASSLGARAHNEQFF.

This chain joins TRBV25-1 and TRBJ1-4; D is perhaps TRBD1 (5 bases). CDR3 length equals 17 residues. CDR1 is MGHDK, CDR2 SYGVNS, per germline. V lost 4 bases to trimming and J lost 0 bases, with 15 bases between them. The CDR3 reads CASSAPKGRATNEKLFF. The DNA for the CDR3 is TGTGCCAGCAGTGCTCCTAAGGGACGAGCAACTAATGAAAAACTGTTTTTT. The full variable domain, in which reference TRBV25-1 and TRBJ1-4 provide the parts outside the CDR3, is EADIYQTPRYLVIGTGKKITLECSQTMGHDKMYWYQQDPGMELHLIHYSYGVNSTEKGDLSSESTVSRIRTEHFPLTLESARPSHTSQYLCASSAPKGRATNEKLFFGSGTQLSVL.

This clone was seen just once. This chain links TRBV7-2 with TRBJ2-3; perhaps TRBD1 as D (6 bases). V gave up 2 bases and J gave up 2 bases, with 8 bases separating them. Germline V CDR1 and CDR2: SGHTA, FQGNSA. The CDR3 has 14 amino acids. The CDR3 DNA follows: TGTGCCAGCAGCTTAACAGGGACCACAGATACGCAGTATTTT. Protein: CASSLTGTTDTQYF.

The rearrangement uses TRBV9 and TRBJ1-2, with 7 bases that match TRBD1. CDR1 SGDLS and CDR2 YYNGEE come from the germline V gene. V trimming: 0 bases; J trimming: 3 bases; junction bases outside the gene matches: 2. The CDR3 runs to 14 residues. Here the CDR3 DNA reads TGTGCCAGCAGCGTAGGGCAGGGGGACTATGGCTACACCTTC. Protein sequence: CASSVGQGDYGYTF.

The rearrangement uses TRBV9 and TRBJ2-1, with D possibly being TRBD1 (6 bases). CDR1 is SGDLS, CDR2 YYNGEE, per germline. With 5 bases removed from V and 0 bases from J, the gap between germline ends came to 12 bases. The CDR3 is made up of 15 amino acids. This chain's CDR3 is CASRQQGGSYNEQFF. The CDR3 DNA reads as TGTGCCAGCAGGCAACAGGGTGGCTCCTACAATGAGCAGTTCTTC.

This sequence joins TRBV4-1 and TRBJ2-1; 12 positions agree with TRBD2. This CDR3 has 17 residues. Per germline, CDR1 MGHRA and CDR2 YSYEKL. V lost 6 bases, J lost 4 bases, and 10 bases stayed unmatched. The CDR3: CASSTLAGGGSYNEQFF. The CDR3, as DNA: TGCGCCAGCAGTACCCTAGCGGGAGGGGGTTCATACAATGAGCAGTTCTTC.

The V gene is TRBV6-1, the J gene TRBJ1-1, with D unclear. Trimming removed 2 bases from V and 3 bases from J, with 7 bases in between. The CDR3 has 13 residues. Germline V CDR1 and CDR2: MNHNS, SASEGT. The DNA of the CDR3 is TGTGCCAGCAGTGAAATGGGCTACACTGAAGCTTTCTTT. This translates into CASSEMGYTEAFF.

The rearrangement uses TRBV30 and TRBJ1-6; D unclear. CDR3 length equals 16 residues. The germline V gene encodes CDR1 GTSNPN and CDR2 SVGIG (reference sequence). V lost 0 bases and J 2 bases, leaving 11 bases between the germline ends. The CDR3 DNA reads as TGTGCCTGGAGTGTACCCGAGATCACCTATAATTCACCCCTCCACTTT. This translates into CAWSVPEITYNSPLHF.

The chain carries TRBV10-1 and TRBJ1-1; TRBD1 might be the D (6 bases). Germline loops: CDR1 WNHNN, CDR2 SYGVQD (reference sequence). Trimming took off 5 bases at V and 8 bases at J, with 15 bases between the two ends. There are 13 residues in the CDR3. This CDR3 is CASSPSGGTEAFF. The CDR3 DNA reads as TGCGCCAGCAGTCCTTCGGGTGGGACAGAAGCTTTCTTT.

V gene TRBV21-1 combines with J gene TRBJ1-3. TRBV21-1 is noted as a pseudogene. The CDR3 spans 17 residues. DNA of the CDR3: TGTGCCAGCAGCAAAGGGTCATGGCGGAGGGATGGAAACACCATATATTTT. Translating gives CASSKGSWRRDGNTIYF.

This clone turned up a few times. The chain recombines TRBV6-1 with TRBJ2-7, with 10 bases lining up with TRBD2. This CDR3 has 16 amino acids. CDR1 MNHNS and CDR2 SASEGT come from the germline V gene. V lost 1 base and J lost 5; bases outside the gene matches: 8. The CDR3 DNA reads TGTGCCAGCAGTGAAGTGCTAGCGGGAGCGAAAGACGAGCAGTACTTC. Translation gives CASSEVLAGAKDEQYF.

The chain employs TRBV4-2 and TRBJ2-5; D is perhaps TRBD1 (6 bases). Germline CDR1 is LGHNA and CDR2 is YNFKEQ. This CDR3 is built from 14 residues. V dropped 5 bases and J dropped 4 bases, with 14 bases sitting between them. The CDR3 here is CASSLTGSPETQYF. CDR3 DNA sequence: TGTGCCAGCAGCTTAACAGGGTCCCCAGAGACCCAGTACTTC.